One and the same sample provided the 14 T cell receptor beta chains below, sequenced in a study of beta chain features in type 1 diabetes. cDNA synthesis used the whole RNA isolate, giving expressed TCRB sequences. Sequenced by immunoSEQ multiplex PCR; TCRdb stores in-frame clones only, minus some. The data hold roughly 230,000 clones, with about 10% observed a single time. The sample taken for sequencing was naive CD4+ T cells from blood. These receptor sequences come from a young woman in good health.

This clone was counted a few times. The CDR3 DNA is TGTGCCAGCCGTGGATTCCCTGGGGGGGGAACGGACACCGGGGAGCTGTTTTTT. Translation gives CASRGFPGGGTDTGELFF. The chain is built from TRBV2 and TRBJ2-2; 7 bases align to TRBD2. The CDR3 has 18 residues. The germline gives CDR1 SNHLY, CDR2 FYNNEI. The trim removed 8 bases at V and 3 bases at J, leaving 18 bases unmatched.

This rearrangement joins TRBV5-1 to TRBJ2-3, with 9 positions matching TRBD2. The CDR3 is made up of 16 amino acids. With 5 bases clipped from V and 5 bases from J, the junction kept 12 bases outside the gene matches. Germline assignment: CDR1 SGHRS and CDR2 YFSETQ. The CDR3 bases are TGCGCCAGCAGATCACTAGCGGGCGCGATGGAAGATACGCAGTATTTT. It encodes CASRSLAGAMEDTQYF.

The rearrangement joins TRBV7-3 to TRBJ2-5; 10 nucleotides align to TRBD2. This CDR3 contains 14 residues. With 3 bases clipped from V and 4 bases from J, the junction kept 2 bases outside the gene matches. CDR1 and CDR2 from the germline V gene are SGHTA and FQGTGA. CDR3 sequence: CASSLERGGETQYF. CDR3 coding DNA: TGTGCCAGCAGCTTGGAGCGGGGGGGAGAGACCCAGTACTTC.

The table lists this clone with a few counts. This chain joins TRBV28 and TRBJ1-5, with a weak D call TRBD1 (5 bases). The length of the CDR3 is 15 residues. Trimming left V 2 bases short and J 2 bases short, with 10 bases between. Germline V gene data show CDR1 as MDHEN and CDR2 as SYDVKM. CDR3 protein: CASSLVGLGNQPQHF. Written as DNA, the CDR3 is TGTGCCAGCAGTTTAGTGGGACTGGGCAATCAGCCCCAGCATTTT.

The chain links TRBV10-3 to TRBJ2-7; D is possibly TRBD2 (5 bases). CDR3 length: 12 amino acids. The germline CDR1 and CDR2 sequences are ENHRY and SYGVKD. The germline V and J ends were trimmed by 4 bases and 3 bases, with 7 bases remaining between them. The CDR3 DNA reads as TGTGCCATCAGTGTCGAGGGCTACGAGCAGTACTTC. Its protein product is CAISVEGYEQYF.

The chain combines TRBV27 with TRBJ2-3, with TRBD1 matching 8 bases. This CDR3 is 17 amino acids long. Germline CDR1 reads MNHEY; CDR2 reads SMNVEV (reference sequence). Losses at the gene ends were 2 bases for V and 2 bases for J; bases not matched to a gene: 9. CDR3 amino acids: CASSLRTDRELTDTQYF. The DNA for the CDR3 is TGTGCCAGCAGTTTACGAACGGACAGGGAACTCACAGATACGCAGTATTTT.

This clone was observed a few times. V usage is TRBV5-1 and J usage is TRBJ2-2; possibly TRBD1 for D (5 bases). Trimming pared 1 base from V and 0 bases from J, leaving 7 bases between. The germline gives CDR1 SGHRS, CDR2 YFSETQ. This CDR3 is 15 amino acids long. CDR3 sequence (DNA): TGCGCCAGCAGCTTGAGGGGCGCGAACACCGGGGAGCTGTTTTTT. This gives the protein CASSLRGANTGELFF.

This clone was counted only a few times. The chain links TRBV29-1 to TRBJ2-2; TRBD1 agrees at 8 bases. This CDR3 comprises 15 residues. J lost 4 bases, V lost 7 bases, and 11 bases had no gene match. Germline CDR1 and CDR2: SQVTM and ANQGSEA. The CDR3 region has the DNA TGCAGCGCCACGACGGCAGGGGGCATCACCGGGGAGCTGTTTTTT. Its translation: CSATTAGGITGELFF.

The sample holds a few counts of this clone. V and J are TRBV6-6 and TRBJ1-3; D not certain. This CDR3 contains 12 residues. Trimming took off 4 bases at V and 3 bases at J, with 4 bases between the two ends. CDR1 is MNHNY, CDR2 SVGAGI, per germline (reference sequence). CDR3 DNA: TGTGCCAGCAGTTCCAATGGAAACACCATATATTTT. Its protein is CASSSNGNTIYF.

This clone was seen a few times. J is TRBJ1-6 and V is TRBV4-1; 10 nucleotides match TRBD1. Trimming removed 3 bases from V and 8 bases from J; junction bases left unmatched: 7. CDR3 length: 16 residues. Germline-derived CDR1 and CDR2 are MGHRA and YSYEKL. The CDR3 nucleotides read TGCGCCAGCAGCCAGGGGACAGGGGATTTGTATTCACCCCTCCACTTT. As protein: CASSQGTGDLYSPLHF.

The chain couples TRBV7-9 to TRBJ2-3, with D uncertain. The V end was cut by 2 bases, the J end by 1 base, with 13 bases between. This CDR3 has 16 residues. In germline, CDR1 is SEHNR, CDR2 FQNEAQ (reference sequence). The DNA of the CDR3 is TGTGCCAGCAGCTTACTTTCCGCTCGGGGCACAGATACGCAGTATTTT. It yields the protein CASSLLSARGTDTQYF.

This clone was counted only a few times. V usage is TRBV2 and J usage is TRBJ2-7; 11 bases match TRBD2. The CDR3 totals 14 residues. In germline, CDR1 is SNHLY, CDR2 FYNNEI. V gave up 6 bases and J gave up 6 bases; unmatched junction bases: 7. CDR3 sequence (DNA): TGTGCCAGCAGGCTAGCGGGAGGTTTTTCCGAGCAGTACTTC. Translating gives CASRLAGGFSEQYF.

The rearrangement uses TRBV6-5 and TRBJ2-1; the match to TRBD1 covers 8 bases. Germline V CDR1 and CDR2: MNHEY, SVGAGI. J gave up 5 bases and V 5 bases, and 5 bases lay outside the gene matches. The length of the CDR3 is 14 residues. CDR3 sequence: CASSTNRGNNEQFF. Written as DNA, the CDR3 is TGTGCCAGCAGTACTAACAGGGGGAACAATGAGCAGTTCTTC.

This clone has ten or more counts. This chain connects TRBV28 to TRBJ2-7; the D is unclear. The CDR3 runs to 11 residues. Germline-derived CDR1 and CDR2 are MDHEN and SYDVKM. With 7 bases removed from V and 5 bases from J, the gap between germline ends came to 9 bases. The CDR3 is CASIHGHEQYF. CDR3 DNA: TGTGCCAGCATTCACGGTCACGAGCAGTACTTC.